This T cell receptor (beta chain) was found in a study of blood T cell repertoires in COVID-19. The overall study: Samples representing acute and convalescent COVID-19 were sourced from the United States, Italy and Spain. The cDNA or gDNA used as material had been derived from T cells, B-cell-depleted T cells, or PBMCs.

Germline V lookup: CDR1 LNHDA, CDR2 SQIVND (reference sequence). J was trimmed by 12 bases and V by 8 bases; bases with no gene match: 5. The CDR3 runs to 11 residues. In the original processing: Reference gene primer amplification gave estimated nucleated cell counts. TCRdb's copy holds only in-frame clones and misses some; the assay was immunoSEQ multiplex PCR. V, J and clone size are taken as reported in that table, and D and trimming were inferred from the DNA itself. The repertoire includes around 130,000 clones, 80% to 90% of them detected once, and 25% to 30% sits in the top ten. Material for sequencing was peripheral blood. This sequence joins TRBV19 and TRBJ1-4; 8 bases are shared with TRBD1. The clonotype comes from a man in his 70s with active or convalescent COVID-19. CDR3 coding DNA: TGTGCCAGTTATGGACAGGGAGAACTGTTTTTT. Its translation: CASYGQGELFF.